This TCR beta chain comes out of a study of cytomegalovirus exposure and HLA in healthy donors. TCRdb's table, derived via immunoSEQ multiplex PCR, lists solely in-frame clones and lacks some. The sample contains some 84,000 clones, around 90% of which appear only once. From germline, CDR1 is SEHNR and CDR2 FQNEAQ (reference sequence). Trimming removed 7 bases at V and 6 bases at J, with 22 bases between. The CDR3 consists of 15 residues. This clone was found once. Its antigen is not identified. Study conclusions and caveats: Cytomegalovirus status was reportedly diagnosed by the classifier with high sensitivity and specificity. There were three CMV-associated chains whose specificity for CMV antigens was confirmed in vitro. The authors enumerated 180 or so TCR beta chains as linked to cytomegalovirus.

This TCR came from a man aged 25 to 40 in good health and CMV-seronegative. The specimen sequenced was PBMCs. The rearrangement uses TRBV7-9 and TRBJ2-7, with D tentatively TRBD2 (6 bases). Here the CDR3 DNA reads TGTGCCAGCACCAATCGGGGGACTGATCTTAGCGAGCAGTACTTC. This sequence encodes CASTNRGTDLSEQYF. The full variable domain, rest sourced from reference TRBV7-9 and TRBJ2-7, is DTGVSQNPRHKITKRGQNVTFRCDPISEHNRLYWYRQTLGQGPEFLTYFQNEAQLEKSRLLSDRFSAERPKGSFSTLEIQRTEQGDSAMYLCASTNRGTDLSEQYFGPGTRLTVT.